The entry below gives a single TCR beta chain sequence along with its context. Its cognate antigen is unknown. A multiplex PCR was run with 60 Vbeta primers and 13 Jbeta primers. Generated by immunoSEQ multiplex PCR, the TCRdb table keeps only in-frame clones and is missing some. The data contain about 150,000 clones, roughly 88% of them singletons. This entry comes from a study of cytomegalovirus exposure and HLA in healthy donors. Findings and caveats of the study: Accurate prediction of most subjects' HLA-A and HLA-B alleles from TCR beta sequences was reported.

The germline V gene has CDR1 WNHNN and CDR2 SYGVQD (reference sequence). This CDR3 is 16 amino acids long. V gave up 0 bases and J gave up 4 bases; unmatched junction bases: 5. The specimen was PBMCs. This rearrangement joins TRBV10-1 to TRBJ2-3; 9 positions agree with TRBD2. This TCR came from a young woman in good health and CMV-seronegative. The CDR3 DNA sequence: TGCGCCAGCAGTGAGTCGCTCGCGGGGGGGGCAGATACGCAGTATTTT. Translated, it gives CASSESLAGGADTQYF.